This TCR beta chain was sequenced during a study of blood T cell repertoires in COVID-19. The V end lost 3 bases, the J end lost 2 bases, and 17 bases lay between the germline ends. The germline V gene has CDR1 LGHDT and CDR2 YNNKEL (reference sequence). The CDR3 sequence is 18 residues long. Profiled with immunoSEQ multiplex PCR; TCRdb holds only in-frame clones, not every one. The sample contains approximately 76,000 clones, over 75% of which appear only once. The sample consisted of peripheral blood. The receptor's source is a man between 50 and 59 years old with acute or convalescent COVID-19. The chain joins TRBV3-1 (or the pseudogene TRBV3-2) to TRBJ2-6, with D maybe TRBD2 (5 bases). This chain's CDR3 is CASSHRAAKKAGANVLTF. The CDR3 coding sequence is TGTGCCAGCAGCCACCGAGCGGCGAAGAAGGCTGGGGCCAACGTCCTGACTTTC.